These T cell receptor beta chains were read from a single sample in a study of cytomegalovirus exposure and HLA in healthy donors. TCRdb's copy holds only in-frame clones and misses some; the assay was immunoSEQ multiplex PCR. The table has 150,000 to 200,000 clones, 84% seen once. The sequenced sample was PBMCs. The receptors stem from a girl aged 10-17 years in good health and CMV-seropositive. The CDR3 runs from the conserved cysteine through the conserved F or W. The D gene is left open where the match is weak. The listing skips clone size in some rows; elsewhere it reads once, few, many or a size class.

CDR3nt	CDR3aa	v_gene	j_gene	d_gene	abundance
TGTGCCAGCAGGGGGGTTGACAGGGGGAATGGCTACACCTTC	CASRGVDRGNGYTF	TRBV6-1	TRBJ1-2	TRBD1	.
TGTGCCAGCAGGGAAACAGGGAAGAGCAATCAGCCCCAGCATTTT	CASRETGKSNQPQHF	TRBV2	TRBJ1-5	.	.
TGTGCCAGCAGCGTAGCCGGCGGAAGTTACACTGAAGCTTTCTTT	CASSVAGGSYTEAFF	TRBV9	TRBJ1-1	.	.
TGTGCCAGCAGCGTGGTAGGGGACACTGAAGCTTTCTTT	CASSVVGDTEAFF	TRBV5-4	TRBJ1-1	.	.
TGCAGCGTTGACAGTTCCGCCAGGGTGAACACTGAAGCTTTCTTT	CSVDSSARVNTEAFF	TRBV29-1	TRBJ1-1	.	.
TGCAGTGCTTGGGGGAGGGGCGAGCAGTACTTC	CSAWGRGEQYF	TRBV20-1	TRBJ2-7	TRBD2	.
TGTGCCATCAGTGAATCCGCTACGGGACAGGGACCTTACGAGCAGTACTTC	CAISESATGQGPYEQYF	TRBV10-3	TRBJ2-7	TRBD1	.
TGTGCCAGCAGCCTACCAGGCAAGAACACTGAAGCTTTCTTT	CASSLPGKNTEAFF	TRBV5-4	TRBJ1-1	.	.
TGTGCCAGCAGCAAAGTAGGGGGGGAAGGCCAGCGGGGGGCCGAGACCCAGTACTTC	CASSKVGGEGQRGAETQYF	TRBV21-1	TRBJ2-5	.	.
TGTGCCAGCAGTGAATACGGCGGGCGAGGCACAGATACGCAGTATTTT	CASSEYGGRGTDTQYF	TRBV6-1	TRBJ2-3	.	.
TGTGCCAGTTCTGACAGGGCAGGGGCCTACAATGAGCAGTTCTTC	CASSDRAGAYNEQFF	TRBV19	TRBJ2-1	TRBD1	.
TGTGCCAGCAGTTTGGGGACAGGGACCTACAATGAGCAGTTCTTC	CASSLGTGTYNEQFF	TRBV27	TRBJ2-1	TRBD1	.
TGCGCCAGCAGTGAGTCTGGCAGTAACTATGGCTACACCTTC	CASSESGSNYGYTF	TRBV10-1	TRBJ1-2	.	.
TGTGCCAGCAGTCCCCGCGGCAGTAGTGGCTATGGCTACACCTTC	CASSPRGSSGYGYTF	TRBV28	TRBJ1-2	.	.
TGCGCCAGCAGCCCTCGAGTTGCAACTAATGAAAAACTGTTTTTT	CASSPRVATNEKLFF	TRBV5-1	TRBJ1-4	.	.
TGTGCCAGCAGTTACTCGACTAAAAACGTGTATGGCTACACCTTC	CASSYSTKNVYGYTF	TRBV6-5	TRBJ1-2	.	.
TGTGCCAGCAGCCCGGACAGGACCAAGGCGGCCCAGCATTTT	CASSPDRTKAAQHF	TRBV7-2	TRBJ1-5	TRBD1	.
TGTGCCAGCAGCTTAGAGTCCACAGGCTCTGGAAACACCATATATTTT	CASSLESTGSGNTIYF	TRBV7-2	TRBJ1-3	.	few
TGTGCCAGTAGTATAGATCTATGGGAGGGGGGCCAAGCTTTCTTT	CASSIDLWEGGQAFF	TRBV19	TRBJ1-1	.	.
TGTGCCAGCAGTTCAAGACAGGGGGGCGACATTCAGTACTTC	CASSSRQGGDIQYF	TRBV27	TRBJ2-4	TRBD1	.
TGCAGCGTTGAAGAGGCAGGGGTGCTCTCTGGAAACACCATATATTTT	CSVEEAGVLSGNTIYF	TRBV29-1	TRBJ1-3	.	.
TGTGCCAGCAGCTTGCGGACAGGGCTTTCGGGCGAGCAGTACTTC	CASSLRTGLSGEQYF	TRBV5-4	TRBJ2-7	TRBD1	.
TGTGCCAGCAGTTCTGAAAGGGGCACCGGGGAGCTGTTTTTT	CASSSERGTGELFF	TRBV6-1	TRBJ2-2	.	.
TGTGCCAGCAGCTTGGGACAGGTCTTTCTCTCTGGAAACACCATATATTTT	CASSLGQVFLSGNTIYF	TRBV5-6	TRBJ1-3	.	few
TGTGCCAGCAGCTTCACAGGGGAACCCTACAATGAGCAGTTCTTC	CASSFTGEPYNEQFF	TRBV6-5	TRBJ2-1	TRBD1	few
TGTGCCAGCAGCTCCTCTAGCGGGGGTTACGAGCAGTACTTC	CASSSSSGGYEQYF	TRBV9	TRBJ2-7	TRBD2	.
TGCGCCAGCAGCTTTCAGGGGGGCCCCTACAATGAGCAGTTCTTC	CASSFQGGPYNEQFF	TRBV10-1	TRBJ2-1	.	.
TGCAGCGTGGCGACAGAGTACTATGGCTACACCTTC	CSVATEYYGYTF	TRBV29-1	TRBJ1-2	.	.
TGTGCCAGCACCCCGACAGGGAGTAACTATGGCTACACCTTC	CASTPTGSNYGYTF	TRBV7-2	TRBJ1-2	TRBD1	few
TGTGCCAGCAAGGGGTCCTGGGCTGGCACTGAAGCTTTCTTT	CASKGSWAGTEAFF	TRBV13	TRBJ1-1	.	.
TGTGCCACCAGCAGACTTAGACAGGTTCAAGGTGAAGCTTTCTTT	CATSRLRQVQGEAFF	TRBV15	TRBJ1-1	.	.
TGTGCCAGCAGCACGGGACTGGGCGGTGTCGATCAGCCCCAGCATTTT	CASSTGLGGVDQPQHF	TRBV5-6	TRBJ1-5	.	.
TGCGCCAGCAGCTCCGGGACTAGCGGGGGATCGCAGTATTTT	CASSSGTSGGSQYF	TRBV5-1	TRBJ2-3	TRBD2	.
TGTGCCAGCAGCTGGGCGGGCATTCAGTACTTC	CASSWAGIQYF	TRBV7-9	TRBJ2-4	.	.
TGTGCCACCAGCAGCCGGGACAGGGCTCTTCAGCCCCAGCATTTT	CATSSRDRALQPQHF	TRBV15	TRBJ1-5	TRBD1	.
TGTGCCAGCAGCTTTAACCCGGGACAGAGCACAGATACGCAGTATTTT	CASSFNPGQSTDTQYF	TRBV11-2	TRBJ2-3	TRBD1	.
TGTGCCAGCAGCCACGGGACTAGCGGGGGTGGCACAGATACGCAGTATTTT	CASSHGTSGGGTDTQYF	TRBV4-2	TRBJ2-3	TRBD2	.
TGTGCCAGCAGTTTTTGGCAGGGTAATGAAAAACTGTTTTTT	CASSFWQGNEKLFF	TRBV27	TRBJ1-4	.	once
TGTGCCAGCAGCTTCAGGGGCGTCGGCACTGAAGCTTTCTTT	CASSFRGVGTEAFF	TRBV11-2	TRBJ1-1	.	.
TGTGCCAGCAGCCTCCGGGGGGGTAGCACTGAAGCTTTCTTT	CASSLRGGSTEAFF	TRBV5-4	TRBJ1-1	.	.
TGTGCCAGTAGTTCAGGGGGCGCCCATCAGCCCCAGCATTTT	CASSSGGAHQPQHF	TRBV19	TRBJ1-5	TRBD1	.
TGTGCCAGCAGCTTAAGGGGTAAGAGCTACAATGAGCAGTTCTTC	CASSLRGKSYNEQFF	TRBV7-9	TRBJ2-1	.	.
TGTGCCAGCGAGGGACAGGGGAATCAGCCCCAGCATTTT	CASEGQGNQPQHF	TRBV2	TRBJ1-5	TRBD1	.
TGTGCCAGCAGCGTAGTTCGAGGAACTGAAGCTTTCTTT	CASSVVRGTEAFF	TRBV9	TRBJ1-1	.	.